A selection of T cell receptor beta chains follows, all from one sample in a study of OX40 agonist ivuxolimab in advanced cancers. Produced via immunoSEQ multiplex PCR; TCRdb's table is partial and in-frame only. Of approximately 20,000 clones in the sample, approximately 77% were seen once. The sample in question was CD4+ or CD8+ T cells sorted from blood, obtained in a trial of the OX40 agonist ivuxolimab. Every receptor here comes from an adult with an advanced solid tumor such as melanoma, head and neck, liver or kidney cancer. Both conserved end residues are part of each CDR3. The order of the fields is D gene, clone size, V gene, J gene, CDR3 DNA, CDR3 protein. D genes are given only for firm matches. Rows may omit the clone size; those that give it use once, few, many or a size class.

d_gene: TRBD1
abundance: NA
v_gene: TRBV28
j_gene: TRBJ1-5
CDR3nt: TGTGCCAGCAGAATCCTCTCCGGGACAGGGGGGAATCAGCCCCAGCATTTT
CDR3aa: CASRILSGTGGNQPQHF

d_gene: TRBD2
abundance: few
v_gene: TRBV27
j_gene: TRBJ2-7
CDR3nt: TGTGCCAGCAGTTTATTTTGCGGGGGAGACTCCTACGAGCAGTACTTC
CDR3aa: CASSLFCGGDSYEQYF

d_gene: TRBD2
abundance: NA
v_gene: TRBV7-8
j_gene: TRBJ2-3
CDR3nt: TGTGCCAGCAGCTTAGTTCTAGCGGAGACAGATACGCAGTATTTT
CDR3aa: CASSLVLAETDTQYF

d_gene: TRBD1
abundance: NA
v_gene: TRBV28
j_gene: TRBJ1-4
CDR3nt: TGTGCCAGCAGTTTAGGACAGGGCTATAATGAAAAACTGTTTTTT
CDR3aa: CASSLGQGYNEKLFF

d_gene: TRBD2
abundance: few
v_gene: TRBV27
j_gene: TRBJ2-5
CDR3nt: TGTGCCAGCGGCTTCGGGGGAGGGGAGACCCAGTACTTC
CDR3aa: CASGFGGGETQYF

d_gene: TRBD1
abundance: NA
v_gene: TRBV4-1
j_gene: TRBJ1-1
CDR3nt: TGCGCCAGCCGAGGGGGCGGAAACACTGAAGCTTTCTTT
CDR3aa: CASRGGGNTEAFF

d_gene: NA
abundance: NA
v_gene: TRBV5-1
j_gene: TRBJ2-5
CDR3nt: TGCGCCAGCAGCACCGGACAGCCACAAGAGACCCAGTACTTC
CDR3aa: CASSTGQPQETQYF

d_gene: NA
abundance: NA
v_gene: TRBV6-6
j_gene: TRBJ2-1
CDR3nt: TGTGCCAGCAGTTACTCTTGGGCCCCAGGGCAGTTCTTC
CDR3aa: CASSYSWAPGQFF

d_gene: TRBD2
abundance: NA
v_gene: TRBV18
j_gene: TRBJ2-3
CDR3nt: TGTGCCAGCTCACCTGGACTAGCGGGAAGTGCAGATACGCAGTATTTT
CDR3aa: CASSPGLAGSADTQYF

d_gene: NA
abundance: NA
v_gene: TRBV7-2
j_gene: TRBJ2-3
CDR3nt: TGTGCCAGCAGCTTAGGGACCCTAGAAACTCTGACAGATACGCAGTATTTT
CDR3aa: CASSLGTLETLTDTQYF

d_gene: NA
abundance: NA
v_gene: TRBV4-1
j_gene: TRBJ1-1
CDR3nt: TGCGCCAGCAGCCAGACCCCGACAGGCACTGAAGCTTTCTTT
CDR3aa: CASSQTPTGTEAFF

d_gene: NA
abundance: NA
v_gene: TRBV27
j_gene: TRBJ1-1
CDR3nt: TGTGCCAGCAGTTTATCGTTTATCGGGAACACTGAAGCTTTCTTT
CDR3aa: CASSLSFIGNTEAFF

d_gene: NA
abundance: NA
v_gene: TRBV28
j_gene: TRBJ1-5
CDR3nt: TGTGCCAGCAGTCGGGTAGGCAATCAGCCCCAGCATTTT
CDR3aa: CASSRVGNQPQHF

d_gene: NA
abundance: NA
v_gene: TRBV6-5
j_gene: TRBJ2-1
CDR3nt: TGTGCCAGCAGTTACGGGCGGTACAATGAGCAGTTCTTC
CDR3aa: CASSYGRYNEQFF

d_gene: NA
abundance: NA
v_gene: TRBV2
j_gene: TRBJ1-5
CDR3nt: TGTGCCAGCGGCTGGAGAGAGGAGGAGCCCCAGCATTTT
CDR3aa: CASGWREEEPQHF

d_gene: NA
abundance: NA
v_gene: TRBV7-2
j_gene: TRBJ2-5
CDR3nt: TGTGCCAGCACCCTGGGGGTGGGCTATCGCGAGACCCAGTACTTC
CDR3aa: CASTLGVGYRETQYF

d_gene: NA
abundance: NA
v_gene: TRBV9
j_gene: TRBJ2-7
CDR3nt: TGTGCCAGCAGCCCTCGGGGAGCTACCTACGAGCAGTACTTC
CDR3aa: CASSPRGATYEQYF

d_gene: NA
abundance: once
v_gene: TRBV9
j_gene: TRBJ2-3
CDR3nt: TGTGCCAGCAGCGTAGTGAGCGGAGGGGTAGATACGCAGTATTTT
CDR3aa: CASSVVSGGVDTQYF

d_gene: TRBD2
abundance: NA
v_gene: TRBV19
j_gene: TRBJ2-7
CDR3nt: TGTGCCAGTAGCGCAGGGACTACGCAGCAGTACTTC
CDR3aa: CASSAGTTQQYF

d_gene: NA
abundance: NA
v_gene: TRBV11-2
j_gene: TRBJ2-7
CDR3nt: TGTGCCAGCAGCTTAAGGGTAGGGTCGTACGAGCAGTACTTC
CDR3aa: CASSLRVGSYEQYF

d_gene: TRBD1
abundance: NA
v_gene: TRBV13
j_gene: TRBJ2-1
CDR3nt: TGTGCCAGCAGCTCCACAGGGGGACTCCACTACAATGAGCAGTTCTTC
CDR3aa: CASSSTGGLHYNEQFF

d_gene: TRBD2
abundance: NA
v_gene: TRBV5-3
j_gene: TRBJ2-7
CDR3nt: TGTGCCAGCACCTTAGGCGGGGGGTTGTACTTC
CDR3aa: CASTLGGGLYF

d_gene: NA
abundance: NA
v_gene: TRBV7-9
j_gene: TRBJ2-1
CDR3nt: TGTGCCAGCAGCTTAGTTGGTAGCGTTTTCGATGAGCAGTTCTTC
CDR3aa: CASSLVGSVFDEQFF

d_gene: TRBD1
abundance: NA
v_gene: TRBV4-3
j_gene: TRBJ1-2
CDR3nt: TGCGCCAGCAGCCAGGGTGGGACAGGGGGCCGCTATGGCTACACCTTC
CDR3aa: CASSQGGTGGRYGYTF

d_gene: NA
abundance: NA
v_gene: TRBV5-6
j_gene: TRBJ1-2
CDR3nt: TGTGCCAGCAGCCCACAGGGTAACTATGGCTACACCTTC
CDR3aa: CASSPQGNYGYTF

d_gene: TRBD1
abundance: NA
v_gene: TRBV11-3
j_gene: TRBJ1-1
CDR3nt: TGTGCCAGCAGCTTGCTACAGGGGAGATACACTGAAGCTTTCTTT
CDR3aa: CASSLLQGRYTEAFF

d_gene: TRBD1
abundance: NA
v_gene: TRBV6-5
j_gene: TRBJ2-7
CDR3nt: TGTGCCAGCAGTTTGCGGGGACAGGGGATTAACGAGCAGTACTTC
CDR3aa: CASSLRGQGINEQYF

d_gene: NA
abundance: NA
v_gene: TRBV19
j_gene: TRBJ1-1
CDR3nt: TGTGCCAGTAGTGCGTCGGAGCTGAACACTGAAGCTTTCTTT
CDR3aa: CASSASELNTEAFF

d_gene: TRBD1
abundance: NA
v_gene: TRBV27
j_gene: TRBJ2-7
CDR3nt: TGTGCCAGCAGTGTGACAGGGGCTACCTACGAGCAGTACTTC
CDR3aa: CASSVTGATYEQYF

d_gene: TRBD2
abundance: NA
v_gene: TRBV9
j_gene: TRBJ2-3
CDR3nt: TGTGCCAGCAGCACGGGACTAGCGGGCTTTACAGATACGCAGTATTTT
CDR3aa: CASSTGLAGFTDTQYF

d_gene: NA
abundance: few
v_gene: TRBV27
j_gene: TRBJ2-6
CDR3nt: TGTGCCAGCAGTTTAGAAGCTTTCGGCGTCCTGACTTTC
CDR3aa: CASSLEAFGVLTF

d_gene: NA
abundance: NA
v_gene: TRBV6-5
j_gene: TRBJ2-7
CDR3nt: TGTGCCAGCAGTTACTCGAGTCACGAGCAGTACTTC
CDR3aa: CASSYSSHEQYF

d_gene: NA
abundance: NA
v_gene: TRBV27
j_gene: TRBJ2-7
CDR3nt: TGTGCCAGCAGCCCTCGGGGAGCTACCTACGAGCAGTACTTC
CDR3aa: CASSPRGATYEQYF

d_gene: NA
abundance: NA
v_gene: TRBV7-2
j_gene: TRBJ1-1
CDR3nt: TGTGCCAGCAGCTTTGGACCTGGGACAGAAGCTTTCTTT
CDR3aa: CASSFGPGTEAFF

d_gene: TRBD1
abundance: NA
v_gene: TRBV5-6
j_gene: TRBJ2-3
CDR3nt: TGTGCCAGCAGCTTCGGGACAGGGACAGATACGCAGTATTTT
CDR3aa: CASSFGTGTDTQYF

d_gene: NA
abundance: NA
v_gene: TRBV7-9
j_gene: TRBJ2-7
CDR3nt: TGTGCCAGCAGCCTAGACAGTGTCTACGAGCAGTACTTC
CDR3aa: CASSLDSVYEQYF

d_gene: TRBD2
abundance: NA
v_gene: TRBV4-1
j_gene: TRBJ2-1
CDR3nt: TGCGCCAGCAGCCAAGATGAACTAGCGGTGGTCAATGAGCAGTTCTTC
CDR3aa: CASSQDELAVVNEQFF

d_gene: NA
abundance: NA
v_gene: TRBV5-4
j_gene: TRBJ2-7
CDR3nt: TGTGCCAGCAGCTTCAGGGGAAGCGGGGAGGGGCAGTACTTC
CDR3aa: CASSFRGSGEGQYF

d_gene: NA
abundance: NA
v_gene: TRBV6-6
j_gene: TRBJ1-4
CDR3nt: TGTGCCAGCAGTACGATTGCAACTAATGAAAAACTGTTTTTT
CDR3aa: CASSTIATNEKLFF

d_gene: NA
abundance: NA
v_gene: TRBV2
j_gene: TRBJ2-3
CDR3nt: TGTGCCAGCAGGGGCGGGGCGGAGAATACGCAGTATTTT
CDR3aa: CASRGGAENTQYF

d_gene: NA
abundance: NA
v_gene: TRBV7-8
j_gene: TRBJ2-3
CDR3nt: TGTGCCAGCAGCTTGCCGGGCCTAATAGTCGCAGATACGCAGTATTTT
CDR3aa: CASSLPGLIVADTQYF

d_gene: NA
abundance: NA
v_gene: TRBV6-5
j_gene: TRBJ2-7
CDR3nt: TGTGCCAGCAGTTACTCAGCAGGAAGAGGCTACGAGCAGTACTTC
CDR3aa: CASSYSAGRGYEQYF

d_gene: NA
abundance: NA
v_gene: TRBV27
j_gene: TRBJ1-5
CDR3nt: TGTGCCAGCAGCCGCAACGGTGGTAGCAATCAGCCCCAGCATTTT
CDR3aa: CASSRNGGSNQPQHF

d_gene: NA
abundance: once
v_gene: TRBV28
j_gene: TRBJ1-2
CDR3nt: TGTGCCAGCACCCTCGACGGGGGCGGCTACACCTTC
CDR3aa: CASTLDGGGYTF

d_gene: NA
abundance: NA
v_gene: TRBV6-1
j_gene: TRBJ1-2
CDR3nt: TGTGCCAGCACCGCAGGGTATGGCTACACCTTC
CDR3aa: CASTAGYGYTF

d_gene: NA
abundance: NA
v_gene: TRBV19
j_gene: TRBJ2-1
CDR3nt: TGTGCCAGTAGTATATCGGGGGAGGCCTACAATGAGCAGTTCTTC
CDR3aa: CASSISGEAYNEQFF

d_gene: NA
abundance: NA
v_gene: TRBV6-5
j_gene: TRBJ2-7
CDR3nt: TGTGCCAGCAGTTACGGGAACTTGGGCAGCGAGCAGTACTTC
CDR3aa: CASSYGNLGSEQYF

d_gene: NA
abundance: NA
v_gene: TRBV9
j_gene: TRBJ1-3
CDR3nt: TGTGCCAGCAGACCAGGGGAAGGAAACACCATATATTTT
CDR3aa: CASRPGEGNTIYF

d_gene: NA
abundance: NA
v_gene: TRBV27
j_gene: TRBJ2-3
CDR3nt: TGTGCCAGCACCTCAGGGGACTCCCCAGAGGGTACGCAGTATTTT
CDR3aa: CASTSGDSPEGTQYF

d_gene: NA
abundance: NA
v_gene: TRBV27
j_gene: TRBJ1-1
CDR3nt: TGTGCCAGCGGAAACACTGAAGCTTTCTTT
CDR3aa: CASGNTEAFF

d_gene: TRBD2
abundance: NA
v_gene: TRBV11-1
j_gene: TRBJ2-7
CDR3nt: TGTGCCAGCAGCTCCTCCGGGGGAGGGATAATGTACGAGCAGTACTTC
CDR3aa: CASSSSGGGIMYEQYF

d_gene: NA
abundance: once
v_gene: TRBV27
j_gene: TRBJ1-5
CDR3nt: TGTGCCAGCGCCTCGGACGTGTCAAATCAGCCCCAGCATTTT
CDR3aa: CASASDVSNQPQHF

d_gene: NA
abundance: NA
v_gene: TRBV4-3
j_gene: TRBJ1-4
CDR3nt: TGCGCCAGCAGCCACGACTGGGTTTCGGATCGCGCAACTAATGAAAAACTGTTTTTT
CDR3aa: CASSHDWVSDRATNEKLFF

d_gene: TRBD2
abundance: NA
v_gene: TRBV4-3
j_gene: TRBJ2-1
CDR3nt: TGCGCCAGCAGCGAAACTAGCGGGGGGGCCGGTGAGCAGTTCTTC
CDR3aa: CASSETSGGAGEQFF

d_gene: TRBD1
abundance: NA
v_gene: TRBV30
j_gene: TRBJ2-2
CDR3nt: TGTGCCTGGCTACCTCCGGGACAGGGGGCGAACACCGGGGAGCTGTTTTTT
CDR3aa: CAWLPPGQGANTGELFF

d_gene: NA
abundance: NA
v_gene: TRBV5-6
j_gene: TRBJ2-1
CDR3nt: TGTGCCAGCAGGGACAGATACTACAATGAGCAGTTCTTC
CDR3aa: CASRDRYYNEQFF

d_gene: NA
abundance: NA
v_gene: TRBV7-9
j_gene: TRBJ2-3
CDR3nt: TGTGCCACCGGGGACTCAAGCACAGATACGCAGTATTTT
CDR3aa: CATGDSSTDTQYF